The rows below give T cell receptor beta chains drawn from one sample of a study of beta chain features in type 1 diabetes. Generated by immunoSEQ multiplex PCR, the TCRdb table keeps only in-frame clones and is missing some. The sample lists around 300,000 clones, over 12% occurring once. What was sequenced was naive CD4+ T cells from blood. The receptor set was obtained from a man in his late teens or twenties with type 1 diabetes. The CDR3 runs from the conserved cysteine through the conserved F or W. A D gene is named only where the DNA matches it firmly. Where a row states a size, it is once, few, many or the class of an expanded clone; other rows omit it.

CDR3: CASSKDGLAGLYEQYF; DNA: TGTGCCAGCAGCAAAGACGGACTAGCGGGCCTCTACGAGCAGTACTTC; J: TRBJ2-7; size: NA; D: NA; V: TRBV21-1
CDR3: CASSQQGRSSYEQYF; DNA: TGTGCCAGCAGCCAACAGGGGAGGAGCTCCTACGAGCAGTACTTC; J: TRBJ2-7; size: NA; D: NA; V: TRBV7-9
CDR3: CASSYRGVYEQYF; DNA: TGTGCCAGCAGTTATCGGGGGGTCTACGAGCAGTACTTC; J: TRBJ2-7; size: NA; D: TRBD2; V: TRBV6-5
CDR3: CASSTTGGIQPQHF; DNA: TGTGCCAGTAGTACGACAGGGGGGATTCAGCCCCAGCATTTT; J: TRBJ1-5; size: few; D: TRBD1; V: TRBV19
CDR3: CASSLINGGNQPQHF; DNA: TGTGCCAGCAGTCTAATCAACGGGGGCAATCAGCCCCAGCATTTT; J: TRBJ1-5; size: NA; D: NA; V: TRBV6-5
CDR3: CASSARVGRYGYTF; DNA: TGTGCCAGCAGTGCACGGGTGGGGAGGTATGGCTACACCTTC; J: TRBJ1-2; size: NA; D: NA; V: TRBV2
CDR3: CASSATGLTDTQYF; DNA: TGCGCCAGCAGCGCGACAGGGTTGACAGATACGCAGTATTTT; J: TRBJ2-3; size: NA; D: TRBD1; V: TRBV5-1
CDR3: CATSRRRDTQYF; DNA: TGTGCCACCAGCAGACGGAGAGATACGCAGTATTTT; J: TRBJ2-3; size: NA; D: NA; V: TRBV15
CDR3: CASRALNTEAFF; DNA: TGTGCCAGCAGGGCCTTGAACACTGAAGCTTTCTTT; J: TRBJ1-1; size: once; D: NA; V: TRBV28
CDR3: CATSRGQNTGELFF; DNA: TGTGCCACCAGCAGAGGACAGAACACCGGGGAGCTGTTTTTT; J: TRBJ2-2; size: NA; D: NA; V: TRBV15
CDR3: CASSFLLRGPPGYTF; DNA: TGTGCCAGCAGCTTTCTCCTCAGGGGTCCTCCGGGCTACACCTTC; J: TRBJ1-2; size: NA; D: NA; V: TRBV5-4
CDR3: CASSEIRGPAKNIQYF; DNA: TGTGCCAGCAGCGAAATCAGGGGGCCAGCCAAAAACATTCAGTACTTC; J: TRBJ2-4; size: NA; D: TRBD1; V: TRBV11-2
CDR3: CASSLRQGYGYTF; DNA: TGTGCCAGCAGCTTGAGACAGGGGTATGGCTACACCTTC; J: TRBJ1-2; size: few; D: TRBD1; V: TRBV5-6
CDR3: CASSRTGGVHEQYF; DNA: TGTGCCAGCAGTCGGACAGGGGGAGTTCACGAGCAGTACTTC; J: TRBJ2-7; size: NA; D: TRBD1; V: TRBV6-6
CDR3: CASSRQGTNTGELFF; DNA: TGTGCCAGCAGTAGACAGGGGACGAACACCGGGGAGCTGTTTTTT; J: TRBJ2-2; size: NA; D: TRBD1; V: TRBV2
CDR3: CASSQGTSGGDEQFF; DNA: TGTGCCAGCAGCCAAGGAACTAGCGGGGGGGATGAGCAGTTCTTC; J: TRBJ2-1; size: few; D: TRBD2; V: TRBV4-2
CDR3: CASSTGFGEQYF; DNA: TGTGCCAGTTCGACCGGGTTCGGGGAGCAGTACTTC; J: TRBJ2-7; size: few; D: NA; V: TRBV19
CDR3: CAISDIIGVGMAGELFF; DNA: TGTGCCATCAGTGATATCATCGGGGTGGGAATGGCCGGGGAGCTGTTTTTT; J: TRBJ2-2; size: NA; D: NA; V: TRBV10-3
CDR3: CASSPGLAGPETQYF; DNA: TGTGCCAGCTCACCTGGACTAGCGGGGCCAGAGACCCAGTACTTC; J: TRBJ2-5; size: NA; D: TRBD2; V: TRBV18
CDR3: CASSPDRGTGELFF; DNA: TGTGCCAGTAGTCCGGACAGGGGCACCGGGGAGCTGTTTTTT; J: TRBJ2-2; size: few; D: TRBD1; V: TRBV19
CDR3: CAWTPWTGYTGELFF; DNA: TGTGCCTGGACACCCTGGACAGGGTACACCGGGGAGCTGTTTTTT; J: TRBJ2-2; size: few; D: TRBD1; V: TRBV30
CDR3: CASSLGTSPNEQFF; DNA: TGTGCCAGCAGCTTAGGGACTAGCCCCAATGAGCAGTTCTTC; J: TRBJ2-1; size: few; D: TRBD2; V: TRBV7-2
CDR3: CASSLGTLMNTEAFF; DNA: TGCGCCAGCAGCTTAGGGACACTTATGAACACTGAAGCTTTCTTT; J: TRBJ1-1; size: few; D: NA; V: TRBV5-1
CDR3: CASSLDYRDSSYEQYF; DNA: TGTGCCAGCAGCTTAGACTATAGGGACAGCTCCTACGAGCAGTACTTC; J: TRBJ2-7; size: few; D: TRBD1; V: TRBV11-2
CDR3: CASSTGLAGSTDTQYF; DNA: TGCGCCAGCAGCACGGGACTAGCGGGATCCACAGATACGCAGTATTTT; J: TRBJ2-3; size: few; D: TRBD2; V: TRBV5-1
CDR3: CASSPGLAATVSSYEQYF; DNA: TGTGCCAGCAGCCCGGGACTAGCGGCCACAGTTAGCTCCTACGAGCAGTACTTC; J: TRBJ2-7; size: few; D: TRBD2; V: TRBV11-2
CDR3: CSVAWRPARPDTQYF; DNA: TGCAGCGTTGCTTGGCGGCCAGCTCGGCCAGATACGCAGTATTTT; J: TRBJ2-3; size: NA; D: NA; V: TRBV29-1
CDR3: CAWSYGQGEAFF; DNA: TGTGCCTGGAGTTACGGACAGGGTGAAGCTTTCTTT; J: TRBJ1-1; size: NA; D: TRBD1; V: TRBV30
CDR3: CASWRDRGTYEQYF; DNA: TGTGCCAGCTGGCGGGACAGGGGTACCTACGAGCAGTACTTC; J: TRBJ2-7; size: few; D: TRBD1; V: TRBV2
CDR3: CASSQGLAGPYEQYF; DNA: TGTGCCAGCAGCCAAGGACTAGCGGGACCCTACGAGCAGTACTTC; J: TRBJ2-7; size: few; D: TRBD2; V: TRBV4-2
CDR3: CASSLGARVNTEAFF; DNA: TGTGCCAGCAGCTTAGGTGCCAGGGTGAACACTGAAGCTTTCTTT; J: TRBJ1-1; size: NA; D: NA; V: TRBV7-8
CDR3: CATSRETGGITEAFF; DNA: TGTGCCACCAGCAGAGAAACAGGGGGGATCACTGAAGCTTTCTTT; J: TRBJ1-1; size: few; D: TRBD1; V: TRBV15
CDR3: CASSVVAEVTGELFF; DNA: TGTGCCAGCAGCGTAGTAGCTGAGGTCACCGGGGAGCTGTTTTTT; J: TRBJ2-2; size: few; D: NA; V: TRBV9
CDR3: CASSLFGGGTEAFF; DNA: TGTGCCAGCAGCTTATTTGGGGGGGGCACTGAAGCTTTCTTT; J: TRBJ1-1; size: NA; D: NA; V: TRBV7-9
CDR3: CSVGGRFTDTQYF; DNA: TGCAGCGTTGGGGGGCGGTTCACAGATACGCAGTATTTT; J: TRBJ2-3; size: few; D: NA; V: TRBV29-1
CDR3: CASSFNAINEKLFF; DNA: TGCGCCAGCAGCTTTAATGCTATTAATGAAAAACTGTTTTTT; J: TRBJ1-4; size: NA; D: NA; V: TRBV5-1
CDR3: CASSVAVQANEQFF; DNA: TGTGCCAGCAGTGTTGCAGTTCAGGCAAATGAGCAGTTCTTC; J: TRBJ2-1; size: few; D: NA; V: TRBV27
CDR3: CASSPDSSDYGYTF; DNA: TGTGCCAGCAGCCCTGACAGCTCCGACTATGGCTACACCTTC; J: TRBJ1-2; size: NA; D: NA; V: TRBV11-2
CDR3: CACSGTGDYTGELFF; DNA: TGTGCCTGTTCCGGGACAGGGGATTACACCGGGGAGCTGTTTTTT; J: TRBJ2-2; size: few; D: TRBD1; V: TRBV30
CDR3: CASSLQVLNNQPQHF; DNA: TGTGCCAGCAGCCTACAGGTTTTGAACAATCAGCCCCAGCATTTT; J: TRBJ1-5; size: NA; D: NA; V: TRBV6-5
CDR3: CASSRQGANGYTF; DNA: TGTGCCAGCAGCCGACAGGGGGCGAATGGCTACACCTTC; J: TRBJ1-2; size: NA; D: TRBD1; V: TRBV7-8
CDR3: CASSSRATNEKLFF; DNA: TGTGCCAGCAGCTCTAGAGCAACTAATGAAAAACTGTTTTTT; J: TRBJ1-4; size: few; D: NA; V: TRBV7-2
CDR3: CASSQTGLADNEQYF; DNA: TGCGCCAGCAGCCAGACGGGACTAGCGGACAACGAGCAGTACTTC; J: TRBJ2-7; size: few; D: TRBD2; V: TRBV5-1